This TCR beta chain was recovered during a study of cytomegalovirus exposure and HLA in healthy donors. On this clone itself: No antigen is known for it.

The PCR was carried out with 60 Vbeta primers and 13 Jbeta primers. TCRdb keeps only in-frame clones here, not all; method: immunoSEQ multiplex PCR. The data show around 190,000 clones, with approximately 80% seen just once and roughly 3% held by the top ten. The germline V gene encodes CDR1 SGDLS and CDR2 YYNGEE. Losses at the gene ends were 4 bases for V and 2 bases for J; bases not matched to a gene: 9. There are 15 residues in the CDR3. Study-wide findings and caveats: Altogether, 160 or so TCR beta chains were recorded as cytomegalovirus-associated. Per a prior analysis, the majority of TCR beta V segments were productive roughly 90% or roughly 30% of the time. Researchers reported in a later analysis that a missense DCLRE1C variant was tied to TCR beta V- and J-gene trimming. Many donors carried some public TCRs, although rarity characterized most TCR sequences.

The V and J genes are TRBV9 and TRBJ2-7; TRBD2 matches 7 bases. This receptor was obtained from a woman aged 25 to 45 in good health and CMV-seronegative. Sequencing was carried out using PBMCs. The CDR3 spells CASSPYRGGAYEQYF. The CDR3 bases are TGTGCCAGCAGCCCCTACCGTGGGGGGGCCTACGAGCAGTACTTC.